This T cell receptor beta chain was sequenced in a study of blood T cell repertoires in COVID-19. Study-level background: Whether acute or convalescent, the COVID-19 samples came from the United States, Italy and Spain. PBMCs, B-cell-depleted T cells, or T cells provided the cDNA or gDNA that made up the material.

CDR3 size: 14 residues. Trimming removed 0 bases from V and 5 bases from J, with 10 bases in between. Germline V gives CDR1 SGHDN, CDR2 FVKESK. The data were produced by immunoSEQ multiplex PCR, yet TCRdb's version contains in-frame clones alone and is incomplete. The sample lists 200,000 or so clones, around four fifths occurring once. The table lists this clone with a count of one. Enrolment of Seattle patients took place during active infection, and they were followed longitudinally. This chain uses TRBV14 with TRBJ1-2, with a tentative D call TRBD1 (6 bases). The TCR originated in a woman of 80 years or more with COVID-19, enrolled during active disease. The specimen sequenced was peripheral blood. The CDR3 DNA follows: TGTGCCAGCAGCCAAGATGGTAGGGGGTATGGCTACACCTTC. It specifies CASSQDGRGYGYTF. The full variable domain, with the rest looked up from reference TRBV14 and TRBJ1-2, is EAGVTQFPSHSVIEKGQTVTLRCDPISGHDNLYWYRRVMGKEIKFLLHFVKESKQDESGMPNNRFLAERTGGTYSTLKVQPAELEDSGVYFCASSQDGRGYGYTFGSGTRLTVV.